Only a few counts were recorded for the clone carrying this T cell receptor (beta chain). This sample was included in a study of regulatory T cells in long-lasting Graves disease. The J segment lost 6 bases and the V segment lost 5 bases, leaving 12 bases of the junction unmatched. CDR1 DFQATT and CDR2 SNEGSKA come from the germline V gene (reference sequence). This CDR3 contains 16 residues. The time point: newly diagnosed GD, antithyroid drugs for less than 3 months. RNA isolated from PBMCs was used to make the TCR library. For TCR beta, libraries came from iRepertoire HTBI primers and Arm-PCR of CDR3 regions. TCRdb recomputed calls from the multiplex PCR reads with MiXCR, one row per CDR3 protein. The data contain roughly 560,000 distinct CDR3 sequences, more than 10% of them singletons. This sample was also put to use in a study of T cells in Graves' hyperthyroidism and ophthalmopathy. Turning to that study: TCR CDR3 underwent first-round RT-PCR with the HTBI primer set.

The chain joins TRBV20-1 to TRBJ2-1, with 11 nucleotides matching TRBD2. This receptor was taken from a woman in her 30s with Graves disease. This specimen consisted of peripheral blood mononuclear cells (PBMCs), obtained at new diagnosis, from a patient treated with antithyroid drugs. CDR3 bases: TGCAGTGCTGGAACCAATAGCGGGGGGGCGGCCAATGAGCAGTTCTTC. Residues: CSAGTNSGGAANEQFF.